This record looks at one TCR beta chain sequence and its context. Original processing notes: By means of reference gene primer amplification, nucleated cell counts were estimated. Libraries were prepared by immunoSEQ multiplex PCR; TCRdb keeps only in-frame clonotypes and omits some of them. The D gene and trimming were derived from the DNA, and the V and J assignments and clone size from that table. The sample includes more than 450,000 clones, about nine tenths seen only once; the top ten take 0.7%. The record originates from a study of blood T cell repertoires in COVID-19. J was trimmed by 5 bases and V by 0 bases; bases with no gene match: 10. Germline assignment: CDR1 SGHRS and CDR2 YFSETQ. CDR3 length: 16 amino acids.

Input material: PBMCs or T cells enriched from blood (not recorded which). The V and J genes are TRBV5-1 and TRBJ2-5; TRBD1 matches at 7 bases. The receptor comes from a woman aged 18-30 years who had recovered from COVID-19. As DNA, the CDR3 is TGCGCCAGCAGCTTGGGGGGACAGCAGACAGGGGAGACCCAGTACTTC. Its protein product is CASSLGGQQTGETQYF. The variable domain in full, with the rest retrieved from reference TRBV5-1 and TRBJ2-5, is KAGVTQTPRYLIKTRGQQVTLSCSPISGHRSVSWYQQTPGQGLQFLFEYFSETQRNKGNFPGRFSGRQFSNSRSEMNVSTLELGDSALYLCASSLGGQQTGETQYFGPGTRLLVL.